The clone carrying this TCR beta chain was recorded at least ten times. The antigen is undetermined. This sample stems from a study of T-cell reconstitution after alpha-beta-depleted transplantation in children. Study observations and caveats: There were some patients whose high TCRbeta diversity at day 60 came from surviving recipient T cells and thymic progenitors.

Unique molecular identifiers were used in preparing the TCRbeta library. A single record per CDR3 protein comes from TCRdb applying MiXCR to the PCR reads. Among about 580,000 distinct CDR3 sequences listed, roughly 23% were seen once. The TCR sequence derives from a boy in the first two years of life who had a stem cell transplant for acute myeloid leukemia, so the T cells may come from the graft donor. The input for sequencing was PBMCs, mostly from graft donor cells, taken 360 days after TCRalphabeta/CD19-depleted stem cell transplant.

The CDR3 loop reads CASSLEQGKLFF. In nucleotides, the CDR3 is TGTGCCAGCAGCTTAGAACAGGGGAAACTGTTTTTT. The chain carries TRBV7-9 and TRBJ1-4; TRBD1 aligns across 7 bases. This CDR3 has 12 residues. Germline-derived CDR1 and CDR2 are SEHNR and FQNEAQ (reference sequence). Germline trimming cut 1 base from V and 11 bases from J; bases unmatched to any gene: 1.